Listed below are T cell receptor beta chains from one sample, sequenced in a study of graft-versus-host responses after intestinal transplantation. The antigens for these receptors are not known. Only in-frame clones appear in the TCRdb table, and some are missing; sequencing was by immunoSEQ multiplex PCR. The sample has around 50,000 clones; about 88% are singletons. Sample: unstimulated CD4+ T cells sorted from spleen or lymph node cells, taken before transplant. The receptors shown here come from a human donor who was the organ donor for an intestinal transplant. Both conserved end residues are part of each CDR3. The D gene is left open where the match is weak. Clone size is shown for a subset of rows, as once, few, many or a class of expanded clone.

clone size,D gene,J gene,V gene,CDR3 DNA,CDR3 protein
once,TRBD1,TRBJ2-5,TRBV6-6,TGTGCCAGCAGTTCCGGGACAGGGGGAGAGACCCAGTACTTC,CASSSGTGGETQYF
few,TRBD1,TRBJ2-7,TRBV27,TGTGCCAGCAGTTTCGGGACAGGCTACGAGCAGTACTTC,CASSFGTGYEQYF
once,TRBD1,TRBJ2-5,TRBV5-1,TGCGCCAGCAGTGGGGGACAGGGTGTGACCCAGTACTTC,CASSGGQGVTQYF
NA,TRBD2,TRBJ2-3,TRBV5-1,TGCGCCAGCAGGCCAACTAGCGGGGGGACAGATACGCAGTATTTT,CASRPTSGGTDTQYF
NA,NA,TRBJ2-1,TRBV18,TGTGCCAGCTCCCGCCAGGAGCCCAATGAGCAGTTCTTC,CASSRQEPNEQFF
NA,TRBD1,TRBJ2-2,TRBV4-1,TGCGCCAGCAGGTACCCGGGACAGGGCACCGGGGAGCTGTTTTTT,CASRYPGQGTGELFF
few,TRBD2,TRBJ2-1,TRBV7-2,TGTGCCAGCAGCCCACTAGCGGGGGCAAGTCCACTCAATGAGCAGTTCTTC,CASSPLAGASPLNEQFF
NA,NA,TRBJ2-2,TRBV2,TGTGCCAGCAGATCCACTAACACCGGGGAGCTGTTTTTT,CASRSTNTGELFF
NA,NA,TRBJ2-2,TRBV4-3,TGCGCCAGCAGCCAAGCGGTTGGGGGGTACACCGGGGAGCTGTTTTTT,CASSQAVGGYTGELFF
NA,NA,TRBJ2-1,TRBV11-2,TGTGCCAGCAGCTTAGCGGCTCCTGGCCATGAGCAGTTCTTC,CASSLAAPGHEQFF
NA,NA,TRBJ2-4,TRBV7-2,TGTGCCAGCAGCGTCGACAGGTCTACGTACATTCAGTACTTC,CASSVDRSTYIQYF
once,TRBD2,TRBJ2-3,TRBV30,TGTGCCTGGGGTGGGACTAGCTGGGTGGCAGATACGCAGTATTTT,CAWGGTSWVADTQYF
NA,NA,TRBJ2-3,TRBV5-1,TGCGCCAGCAGCTTGGCCCTGAGTACGCAGTATTTT,CASSLALSTQYF
NA,NA,TRBJ2-3,TRBV10-1,TGCGCCAGCAGTGACGACCACTGGGATACGCAGTATTTT,CASSDDHWDTQYF
NA,NA,TRBJ2-1,TRBV20-1,TGCAGTGCTAGCCAGAACAATGAGCAGTTCTTC,CSASQNNEQFF
NA,NA,TRBJ1-2,TRBV19,TGTGCCAGTAGTATATTGGGTTCGCGAGGCTACACCTTC,CASSILGSRGYTF
NA,NA,TRBJ2-3,TRBV7-6,TGTGCCAGCAGCTTAGATGAACACGGTACGCAGTATTTT,CASSLDEHGTQYF
once,TRBD2,TRBJ2-5,TRBV7-2,TGTGCCAGCAGCTTGGGCGGACTAGCCGGTGGGGAGACCCAGTACTTC,CASSLGGLAGGETQYF
NA,NA,TRBJ1-4,TRBV5-4,TGTGCCAGCAGCTGGAGAGGGGATGAAAAACTGTTTTTT,CASSWRGDEKLFF
NA,NA,TRBJ2-3,TRBV9,TGTGCCAGCAGCGGTGGGGGGGCCCCGGGAGATACGCAGTATTTT,CASSGGGAPGDTQYF
NA,TRBD1,TRBJ1-2,TRBV13,TGTGCCAGCAGCTCAAAAACCGGGACAGCTAACTATGGCTACACCTTC,CASSSKTGTANYGYTF
NA,NA,TRBJ2-1,TRBV5-1,TGCGCCAGCAGCTTGTACTACAATGAGCAGTTCTTC,CASSLYYNEQFF
NA,NA,TRBJ2-5,TRBV19,TGTGCCAGTAGTATAGCGTGGGGGCGCCGGGAGACCCAGTACTTC,CASSIAWGRRETQYF
NA,NA,TRBJ2-7,TRBV6-5,TGTGCCAGCAGTCGGACTATGGGCTCCTACGAGCAGTACTTC,CASSRTMGSYEQYF
NA,NA,TRBJ1-5,TRBV7-9,TGTGCCAGCAGCGATACACCGAATAGCAATCAGCCCCAGCATTTT,CASSDTPNSNQPQHF
NA,TRBD1,TRBJ2-1,TRBV7-2,TGTGCCAGCAGCTTAAGGTGGGACAGTTACAATGAGCAGTTCTTC,CASSLRWDSYNEQFF
once,NA,TRBJ2-7,TRBV1,TGCACCAGCAGCCAAGATCTTTTAGGGAATCGGGAGAAGTGGAACGAGCAGTACTTC,CTSSQDLLGNREKWNEQYF
NA,NA,TRBJ1-4,TRBV4-1,TGCGCCAGCAGCCAAGATCTGTCGGGGGTTGGGGAAAAACTGTTTTTT,CASSQDLSGVGEKLFF